Below, 11 T cell receptor beta chains from the same sample are listed, as sequenced in a study of cytomegalovirus exposure and HLA in healthy donors. In the PCR, 60 Vbeta and 13 Jbeta primers were used. Generated by immunoSEQ multiplex PCR, the TCRdb table keeps only in-frame clones and is missing some. Of about 160,000 clones detected, less than 90% appear once; the ten largest clones hold approximately 6.5%. What was sequenced was PBMCs. These receptors originate from a male donor in good health and CMV-seropositive.

The V and J genes are TRBV10-3 and TRBJ2-1; D possibly corresponds to TRBD1 (6 bases). The CDR3 loop spans 13 amino acids. The germline V gene has CDR1 ENHRY and CDR2 SYGVKD. Trimming stripped 9 bases from V and 3 bases from J, with 12 bases between. The CDR3 loop is CAISAGDYNEQFF. The CDR3 DNA follows: TGTGCCATTTCGGCAGGGGACTACAATGAGCAGTTCTTC.

The V call is TRBV27, the J call TRBJ2-5, with TRBD1 as a possible D gene (6 bases). The CDR3 runs 15 residues. The V end was cut by 0 bases, the J end by 5 bases, with 13 bases between. Germline CDR1 MNHEY, CDR2 SMNVEV (reference sequence). The chain's CDR3 is CASSLSPGAGETQYF. The CDR3 nucleotides read TGTGCCAGCAGTTTATCGCCAGGGGCGGGTGAGACCCAGTACTTC.

This chain uses TRBV7-9 with TRBJ2-1; D may be TRBD1 (6 bases). Trimming took 6 bases from V and 0 from J, leaving 15 bases between them. This CDR3 spans 16 amino acids. The germline CDR1 and CDR2 sequences are SEHNR and FQNEAQ (reference sequence). The CDR3 spells CASRDRSSASYNEQFF. CDR3 nucleotides: TGTGCCAGCAGAGACAGGAGTTCGGCCTCCTACAATGAGCAGTTCTTC.

CDR3 loop: CASSLVASGTASTNEKLFF. The CDR3, as DNA: TGTGCCAGCAGCTTAGTGGCTTCAGGAACAGCTTCAACTAATGAAAAACTGTTTTTT. This chain uses TRBV11-3 with TRBJ1-4; D is uncertain. From germline, CDR1 is SGHNT and CDR2 YENEEA. This CDR3 is built from 19 residues. Deletions cut 1 base from V and 0 bases from J, with 18 bases between.

V and J are TRBV5-1 and TRBJ2-7, with 8 bases that match TRBD1. Germline assignment: CDR1 SGHRS and CDR2 YFSETQ. The CDR3 totals 13 residues. The V segment lost 3 bases and the J segment 3 bases; nucleotides outside the gene matches: 2. The DNA of the CDR3 is TGCGCCAGCAGCTGGGGGACAGGCTACGAGCAGTACTTC. Protein product: CASSWGTGYEQYF.

The chain recombines TRBV5-1 with TRBJ1-2; unclear D gene. V was cut by 1 base and J by 6 bases, with 16 bases left in between. This CDR3 region has 15 residues. Germline CDR1 is SGHRS and CDR2 is YFSETQ. In nucleotides, the CDR3 is TGCGCCAGCAGCTTGCCCGAGGGAGATGGGCATGGCTACACCTTC. As protein: CASSLPEGDGHGYTF.

The chain carries TRBV27 and TRBJ1-5, with 8 bases matching TRBD1. Germline loops: CDR1 MNHEY, CDR2 SMNVEV (reference sequence). The CDR3 runs to 16 residues. Losses at the gene ends were 5 bases for V and 4 bases for J; bases not matched to a gene: 10. For the CDR3, the DNA is TGTGCCAGCAGTCCCTTGGACAGGGTATCGAATCAGCCCCAGCATTTT. Its protein is CASSPLDRVSNQPQHF.

The chain joins TRBV5-1 to TRBJ2-5, with D possibly TRBD1 on 5 matching bases. The CDR3 extends over 14 amino acids. V shed 2 bases and J shed 2 bases, with 10 bases lying between them. Per the germline V gene, CDR1 is SGHRS and CDR2 is YFSETQ. This CDR3 reads CASSFRQIQETQYF. The CDR3, as DNA: TGCGCCAGCAGCTTCCGACAGATTCAAGAGACCCAGTACTTC.

This clone showed up just once. The chain carries TRBV30 and TRBJ1-3; no clear D gene. Germline values: CDR1 GTSNPN, CDR2 SVGIG (reference sequence). With 4 bases removed from V and 0 bases from J, the gap between germline ends came to 7 bases. The CDR3 has 13 residues. This chain's CDR3 is CAWNRDSGNTIYF. The CDR3, as DNA: TGTGCCTGGAACCGGGACTCTGGAAACACCATATATTTT.

The J gene is TRBJ2-1, the V gene TRBV6-5, with a weak D call TRBD2 (6 bases). This CDR3 comprises 12 residues. Between the trimmed V and J ends, which lost 6 bases and 9 bases, there was a span of 12 bases. Germline V CDR1 and CDR2: MNHEY, SVGAGI. The CDR3 region is CASRPLAGEQFF. The CDR3 nucleotides read TGTGCCAGCAGGCCACTAGCCGGTGAGCAGTTCTTC.

The chain joins TRBV6-8 to TRBJ1-5; the match to TRBD1 covers 9 bases. The CDR3 has 15 amino acids. V lost 5 bases and J lost 7; bases outside the gene matches: 9. Germline CDR1 MNHGY, CDR2 SAAAGT. Written as DNA, the CDR3 is TGTGCCAGCAGTCGTACCCTGGACAGGGGACAGCCCCAGCATTTT. Amino acid sequence: CASSRTLDRGQPQHF.